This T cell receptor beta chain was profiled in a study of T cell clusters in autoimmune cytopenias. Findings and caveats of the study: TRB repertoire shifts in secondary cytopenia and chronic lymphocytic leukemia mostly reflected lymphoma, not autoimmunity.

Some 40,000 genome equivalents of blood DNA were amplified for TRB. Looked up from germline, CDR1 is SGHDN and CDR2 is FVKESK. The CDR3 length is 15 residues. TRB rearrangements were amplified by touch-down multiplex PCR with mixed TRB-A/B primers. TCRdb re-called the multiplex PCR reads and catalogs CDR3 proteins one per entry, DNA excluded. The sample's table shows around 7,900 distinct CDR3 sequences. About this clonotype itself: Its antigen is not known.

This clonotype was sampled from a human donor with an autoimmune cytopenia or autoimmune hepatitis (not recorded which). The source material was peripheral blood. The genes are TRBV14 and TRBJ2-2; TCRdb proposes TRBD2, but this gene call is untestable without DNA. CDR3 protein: CASSQDPHGKAELFF.